The 15 T cell receptor beta chains below all came from one sample that was sequenced in a study of T cell responses to AZD1222 COVID-19 vaccine (dated by TCRdb to about 2021). Taken with the paper, the label for time point translates to: baseline before first vaccination. The library came from the immunoSEQ multiplex PCR assay. The source is immuneACCESS, and TCRdb retained only in-frame sequences with V and J called. Part of the clones is not carried over; for the studies checked, unresolved V genes explain less than half of this, and the remainder is unexplained. The table for this sample lists 100,000 to 120,000 clones; around 90% of them were counted only once. 1.6% of the sample is in the top ten clones. Here the sequenced sample was peripheral blood, taken on day 0 of AZD1222 vaccination. The receptors were gathered from an adult in good health.

The J gene is TRBJ2-7, the V gene TRBV18; D gene ambiguous. The length of the CDR3 is 13 residues. V gave up 9 bases and J gave up 3 bases, with 15 bases separating them. Germline CDR1 reads KGHSH; CDR2 reads LQKENI. The CDR3 sequence: CASSAPLIYEQYF. The CDR3 DNA reads as TGTGCCAGTTCGGCTCCCCTCATCTACGAGCAGTACTTC.

The V call is TRBV19, the J call TRBJ1-1; TRBD1 might be the D (5 bases). The CDR3 totals 13 residues. Deletions cut 4 bases from V and 4 bases from J, with 10 bases between. Germline V gene lookup returns CDR1 LNHDA and CDR2 SQIVND (reference sequence). CDR3 sequence (DNA): TGTGCCAGTAGTACCCGACAGACCACTGAAGCTTTCTTT. Its translation: CASSTRQTTEAFF.

The chain joins TRBV10-1 to TRBJ2-7; D possibly corresponds to TRBD2 (6 bases). The length of the CDR3 is 14 residues. The V and J ends lost 3 bases and 7 bases respectively, with 16 bases between them. Per the germline V gene, CDR1 is WNHNN and CDR2 is SYGVQD (reference sequence). CDR3 bases: TGCGCCAGCAGTGACCCCGGACCGGGGAGGGAGCAGTACTTC. Protein product: CASSDPGPGREQYF.

The rearrangement joins TRBV4-1 to TRBJ1-2; no firm D call. This CDR3 is built from 13 residues. Germline values: CDR1 MGHRA, CDR2 YSYEKL. The germline V and J ends were trimmed by 1 base and 6 bases, with 9 bases remaining between them. The CDR3 bases are TGCGCCAGCAGCCAAGCCGGGTACCATGGCTACACCTTC. This codes for CASSQAGYHGYTF.

The rearrangement uses TRBV15 and TRBJ2-1; 7 positions match TRBD2. The CDR3 runs 14 residues. Germline CDR1 and CDR2: LNHNV and YYDKDF (reference sequence). J gave up 9 bases and V 0 bases, and 5 bases lay outside the gene matches. The CDR3 loop reads CATSRDRTSFEQFF. The CDR3, as DNA: TGTGCCACCAGCAGAGATCGGACTAGTTTTGAGCAGTTCTTC.

The chain is built from TRBV30 and TRBJ2-7, with TRBD1 identical over 9 bases. The CDR3 has 17 amino acids. The germline CDR1 and CDR2 sequences are GTSNPN and SVGIG (reference sequence). Unmatched junction bases numbered 13, after V lost 0 bases and J lost 4 bases. The chain's CDR3 is CAWSVFYPGQGAYEQYF. The CDR3 DNA is TGTGCCTGGAGTGTTTTTTACCCGGGACAGGGCGCATACGAGCAGTACTTC. The full variable domain, completed using reference TRBV30 and TRBJ2-7, is SQTIHQWPATLVQPVGSPLSLECTVEGTSNPNLYWYRQAAGRGLQLLFYSVGIGQISSEVPQNLSASRPQDRQFILSSKKLLLSDSGFYLCAWSVFYPGQGAYEQYFGPGTRLTVT.

V is TRBV29-1 and J is TRBJ1-4; weak D call: TRBD1 (6 bases). Germline CDR1 and CDR2: SQVTM and ANQGSEA. V gave up 6 bases and J gave up 8 bases, with 19 bases separating them. The CDR3 covers 14 residues. The CDR3 sequence is CSVALTGLREKLFF. DNA for the CDR3: TGCAGCGTCGCCCTAACAGGGCTGCGGGAAAAACTGTTTTTT.

This chain links TRBV7-9 with TRBJ1-2, with D maybe TRBD1 (6 bases). Trimming removed 5 bases from V and 7 bases from J, with 17 bases in between. This CDR3 has 14 amino acids. The V gene's germline CDR1 is SEHNR and CDR2 FQNEAQ (reference sequence). The CDR3 loop reads CASSTQPGAVGYTF. The DNA for the CDR3 is TGTGCCAGCAGCACTCAGCCGGGGGCGGTTGGCTACACCTTC.

The chain couples TRBV6-5 to TRBJ2-2; 8 bases agree with TRBD1. CDR3 length: 15 amino acids. V lost 4 bases, J lost 5 bases, and 6 bases stayed unmatched. CDR1 is MNHEY, CDR2 SVGAGI, per germline. CDR3 region: CASSLGQGWTGELFF. Here the CDR3 DNA reads TGTGCCAGCAGTTTAGGACAGGGCTGGACCGGGGAGCTGTTTTTT.

V usage is TRBV2 and J usage is TRBJ1-1; D is ambiguous. This CDR3 comprises 11 residues. Trimming cost V 6 bases and J 10 bases, with 12 bases left between them. Germline V CDR1 and CDR2: SNHLY, FYNNEI. The CDR3 coding sequence is TGTGCCAGCAGGGGTGGACGGGGAGCTTTCTTT. It is translated as CASRGGRGAFF.

The genes are TRBV7-8 and TRBJ1-2; the match to TRBD1 covers 7 bases. This CDR3 has 15 residues. V lost 5 bases, J lost 5 bases, and 11 bases stayed unmatched. Germline assignment: CDR1 SGHVS and CDR2 FQNEAQ. The CDR3 nucleotides are TGTGCCAGCAGCCTACAGGGGCTCACCTATTATGGCTACACCTTC. Its translation is CASSLQGLTYYGYTF.

This clone was observed a handful of times. This chain joins TRBV5-1 and TRBJ2-7, with D possibly TRBD1 on 6 matching bases. CDR3 size: 15 residues. Germline loops: CDR1 SGHRS, CDR2 YFSETQ. The V end was cut by 0 bases, the J end by 3 bases, with 13 bases between. CDR3 DNA sequence: TGCGCCAGCAGCTTGGGTAGCCAGGGGTTCTACGAGCAGTACTTC. This translates into CASSLGSQGFYEQYF.

The J gene is TRBJ1-1, the V gene TRBV5-6; D uncertain. Germline V CDR1 and CDR2: SGHDT, YYEEEE. CDR3 length equals 14 residues. Trimming pared 1 base from V and 0 bases from J, leaving 7 bases between. This chain's CDR3 is CASSLSLVNTEAFF. In DNA, the CDR3 is TGTGCCAGCAGCTTGAGTTTAGTGAACACTGAAGCTTTCTTT.

V gene TRBV7-2 combines with J gene TRBJ2-3, with TRBD2 identical over 11 bases. Germline V CDR1 and CDR2: SGHTA, FQGNSA. The CDR3 sequence is 17 residues long. The V gene end was trimmed by 5 bases and the J gene end by 3 bases; junction bases not matched to a gene: 10. The CDR3 nucleotides read TGTGCCAGCAGCGTAACTAGCGGGGGATTTAGAACAGATACGCAGTATTTT. This sequence encodes CASSVTSGGFRTDTQYF.

The chain combines TRBV19 with TRBJ1-5, with D maybe TRBD1 (6 bases). This CDR3 region has 14 residues. CDR1 and CDR2 from the germline V gene are LNHDA and SQIVND (reference sequence). The V end lost 4 bases, the J end lost 8 bases, and 15 bases lay between the germline ends. The CDR3 spells CASSTTGSGEPQHF. DNA of the CDR3: TGTGCCAGTAGTACAACAGGGAGTGGAGAGCCCCAGCATTTT.